These 17 T cell receptor beta chains share one sample of origin, sequenced in a study of neurological immune-mediated disorders. TCRdb independently ran MiXCR on the 5' RACE reads; one entry per CDR3 protein. The sample has roughly 80,000 distinct CDR3 sequences, roughly 9% seen once. The sequenced material came from PBMCs. The receptors derive from a man in his fifties in good health.

This clonotype was seen many times. J is TRBJ1-1 and V is TRBV5-5; 10 nucleotides align to TRBD1. Germline V gives CDR1 SGHKS, CDR2 YYEKEE (reference sequence). CDR3 size: 13 residues. V shed 4 bases, J shed 3 bases, and the junction held 0 bases outside the gene matches. In nucleotides, the CDR3 is TGTGCCAGCAGCGGACAGGGGGACACTGAAGCTTTCTTT. This encodes CASSGQGDTEAFF.

This clonotype has at least ten counts. This chain uses TRBV24-1 with TRBJ2-3; the D gene is possibly TRBD1 (6 bases). Trimming pared 1 base from V and 2 bases from J, leaving 15 bases between. The CDR3 contains 17 residues. Germline V gene sequence: CDR1 KGHDR, CDR2 SFDVKD. CDR3 loop: CATSDFGRGVATDTQYF. The CDR3 DNA reads as TGTGCCACCAGTGATTTCGGCAGGGGTGTCGCCACAGATACGCAGTATTTT.

This clonotype was observed many times. The chain combines TRBV6-2 or TRBV6-3 with TRBJ1-2; D remains ambiguous. V shed 5 bases and J shed 0 bases, with 25 bases lying between them. CDR1 and CDR2 from the germline V gene are MNHEY and SVGEGT. The CDR3 covers 19 residues. The CDR3 DNA sequence: TGTGCCAGCAGTCCGACGTTTGTGTGGCGGGTCCGAGCTAACTATGGCTACACCTTC. It codes for CASSPTFVWRVRANYGYTF.

The sample holds many counts of this clonotype. V usage is TRBV5-1 and J usage is TRBJ2-7; 10 bases agree with TRBD2. The CDR3 totals 15 residues. V was clipped by 3 bases and J by 3 bases; unmatched bases: 6. Germline loops: CDR1 SGHRS, CDR2 YFSETQ. CDR3 protein: CASSSGTSVGYEQYF. CDR3 in DNA: TGCGCCAGCAGCTCCGGGACTAGCGTTGGCTACGAGCAGTACTTC.

This clonotype was seen ten or more times. The chain employs TRBV5-1 and TRBJ2-5, with 9 bases fitting TRBD1. The CDR3 extends over 16 amino acids. Trimming removed 4 bases from V and 0 bases from J; junction bases left unmatched: 7. The germline CDR1 and CDR2 sequences are SGHRS and YFSETQ. CDR3 amino acids: CASSRGQGLNQETQYF. The CDR3 DNA follows: TGCGCCAGCAGCCGGGGACAGGGCCTCAACCAAGAGACCCAGTACTTC.

This clonotype was found many times. The CDR3 here is CASSLSFVNTGELFF. The CDR3 region has the DNA TGCGCCAGCAGCCTCTCGTTCGTTAACACCGGGGAGCTGTTTTTT. V is TRBV4-3 and J is TRBJ2-2; D call uncertain. The CDR3 runs 15 residues. V lost 4 bases and J 2 bases, leaving 11 bases between the germline ends. Per germline, CDR1 LGHNA and CDR2 YSLEER.

This clonotype has a count of ten or more. This rearrangement joins TRBV12-3 or TRBV12-4 to TRBJ2-3; tentatively, D is TRBD2 (6 bases). This CDR3 is built from 14 residues. With 9 bases removed from V and 3 bases from J, the gap between germline ends came to 16 bases. CDR3 DNA: TGTGCCAGTCGAGCGGGCCTGCTTACAGATACGCAGTATTTT. Its protein product is CASRAGLLTDTQYF.

As for this clonotype: A much larger clone sits a single nucleotide away, making a read error possible. The chain uses TRBV28 and TRBJ1-3; no firm D call. Germline V gene sequence: CDR1 MDHEN, CDR2 SYDVKM. The CDR3 spans 12 residues. V was clipped by 10 bases and J by 8 bases, with 15 bases between them. The CDR3 reads CAISQTADTIYF. CDR3 nucleotides: TGTGCCATCAGCCAAACGGCGGACACCATATATTTT.

This clonotype has a count of ten or more. The chain joins TRBV29-1 to TRBJ1-2; 10 positions match TRBD1. The germline gives CDR1 SQVTM, CDR2 ANQGSEA. J was trimmed by 3 bases and V by 6 bases; bases with no gene match: 4. The CDR3 consists of 13 residues. This chain's CDR3 is CSVSGTGDYGYTF. Here the CDR3 DNA reads TGCAGCGTGTCCGGGACAGGGGACTATGGCTACACCTTC.

This clonotype was seen ten or more times. The rearrangement links TRBV5-1 to TRBJ2-3, with unresolved D. The CDR3 runs 15 residues. V was shortened by 3 bases and J by 4 bases, with 15 bases between the two germline ends. Germline V gene data show CDR1 as SGHRS and CDR2 as YFSETQ. The CDR3, as DNA: TGCGCCAGCAGCTCGGACGGACCTCGGGCAGATACGCAGTATTTT. Amino acid sequence: CASSSDGPRADTQYF. Supplemented by reference TRBV5-1 and TRBJ2-3, the full variable domain reads KAGVTQTPRYLIKTRGQQVTLSCSPISGHRSVSWYQQTPGQGLQFLFEYFSETQRNKGNFPGRFSGRQFSNSRSEMNVSTLELGDSALYLCASSSDGPRADTQYFGPGTRLTVL.

This clonotype occurred many times. This chain joins TRBV7-8 and TRBJ2-1, with 11 bases matching TRBD2. This CDR3 contains 15 residues. Germline values: CDR1 SGHVS, CDR2 FQNEAQ. After removal of 4 bases from V and 9 bases from J, the junction contained 8 bases not matched to a gene. CDR3 sequence: CASSSSTSGAREQFF. The CDR3 coding sequence is TGTGCCAGCAGCTCTTCGACTAGCGGGGCCCGTGAGCAGTTCTTC.

This clonotype was seen more than once but under ten times. The chain couples TRBV19 to TRBJ2-2; D may match TRBD1 or TRBD2 (5 bases each). V shed 3 bases and J shed 0 bases, with 5 bases lying between them. The CDR3 has 14 residues. Germline V lookup: CDR1 LNHDA, CDR2 SQIVND (reference sequence). The CDR3 reads CASSMGPNTGELFF. Here the CDR3 DNA reads TGTGCCAGTAGTATGGGACCGAACACCGGGGAGCTGTTTTTT.

This clonotype was seen repeatedly, ten times or more. The chain uses TRBV5-1 and TRBJ2-2, with D tentatively TRBD2 (5 bases). With 0 bases removed from V and 0 bases from J, the gap between germline ends came to 9 bases. CDR3 size: 16 residues. Germline V gene lookup returns CDR1 SGHRS and CDR2 YFSETQ. CDR3 in DNA: TGCGCCAGCAGCTTGGATCGGGGAGCGAACACCGGGGAGCTGTTTTTT. Its protein is CASSLDRGANTGELFF.

This clonotype was observed at least ten times. The rearrangement links TRBV29-1 to TRBJ1-1; 7 bases are shared with TRBD1. The CDR3 is made up of 14 amino acids. The germline CDR1 and CDR2 sequences are SQVTM and ANQGSEA. Trimming removed 5 bases from V and 4 bases from J; junction bases left unmatched: 10. For the CDR3, the DNA is TGCAGCGTTCCAAAGGACAGGCTCGGCACTGAAGCTTTCTTT. Translation: CSVPKDRLGTEAFF.

CDR3 nucleotides: TGTGCCAGCAGCTTAGGAGCAAACACCATATATTTT. Translation: CASSLGANTIYF. The J gene is TRBJ1-3, the V gene TRBV7-8; no clear D. Per the germline V gene, CDR1 is SGHVS and CDR2 is FQNEAQ. V was cut by 1 base and J by 6 bases, with 4 bases left in between. The CDR3 is made up of 12 amino acids.

In its sample, this clonotype was seen many times. J is TRBJ1-6 and V is TRBV10-3; no clear D. V lost 4 bases, J lost 8 bases, and 9 bases lay in between. The CDR3 consists of 13 residues. CDR1 and CDR2 from the germline V gene are ENHRY and SYGVKD. The CDR3 DNA sequence: TGTGCCATCAGTGGACAAGGAGATTCACCCCTCCACTTT. This translates into CAISGQGDSPLHF.

This clonotype was seen ten or more times. This chain links TRBV5-1 with TRBJ1-4; 7 bases are a match to TRBD1. CDR3 length: 16 amino acids. With 2 bases clipped from V and 8 bases from J, the junction kept 12 bases outside the gene matches. Germline loops: CDR1 SGHRS, CDR2 YFSETQ. This chain's CDR3 is CASSFGDSGPIEKLFF. CDR3 nucleotides: TGCGCCAGCAGCTTTGGGGACAGTGGCCCGATCGAAAAACTGTTTTTT.